The 18 T cell receptor beta chains listed next were all sequenced from one sample in a study of T cell repertoires in cytomegalovirus infection (dated by TCRdb to between 2018 and 2021). Sequenced on an Illumina HiSeq 1500. TCRdb ran its own pipeline on the public reads, namely fastp trimming at Q25 and MiXCR clone calling, and kept in-frame beta chains. Rows with one shared CDR3 protein collapse into an entry with the most common genes and DNA. For this sample there are about 310,000 distinct CDR3 sequences; 17% appear just once. About 12% of the sample is in the top ten clones. Input material: PBMCs. All receptors come from a human donor in good health (CMV status not recorded). Some clones in this sample may be carry-over from other donors' samples.

This clonotype was counted at least ten times. In DNA, the CDR3 is TGCGCCAGCAGCCAGGCAGGGTACCGTGGCAATCAGCCCCAGCATTTT. Translating it yields CASSQAGYRGNQPQHF. This chain links TRBV4-1 with TRBJ1-5, with D possibly TRBD1 on 5 matching bases. Germline CDR1 MGHRA, CDR2 YSYEKL. V shed 3 bases and J shed 2 bases, with 14 bases lying between them. The CDR3 has 16 amino acids.

This clonotype was counted a few times. The chain employs TRBV20-1 and TRBJ2-3, with D perhaps TRBD1 (5 bases). Germline loops: CDR1 DFQATT, CDR2 SNEGSKA (reference sequence). The CDR3 runs to 14 residues. With 6 bases removed from V and 5 bases from J, the gap between germline ends came to 18 bases. In DNA form, the CDR3 reads TGCAGTGCGCAGCAGGGTGTTTTGGGAGATACGCAGTATTTT. Its translation: CSAQQGVLGDTQYF.

This chain uses TRBV20-1 with TRBJ1-1; the match to TRBD1 covers 11 bases. The CDR3 is made up of 17 amino acids. CDR1 DFQATT and CDR2 SNEGSKA come from the germline V gene (reference sequence). Trimming at V came to 6 bases and at J to 0 bases, leaving 12 bases not matched to a gene. The CDR3 nucleotides are TGCAGTGCGGATGGACAGGGGGCATCGGTTATGAACACTGAAGCTTTCTTT. Translation gives CSADGQGASVMNTEAFF.

The chain recombines TRBV5-4 with TRBJ2-1; either TRBD1 or TRBD2 may supply D (5 bases each). This CDR3 has 17 amino acids. Trimming removed 4 bases at V and 3 bases at J, with 20 bases between. The germline gives CDR1 SGHNT, CDR2 YYREEE (reference sequence). The DNA for the CDR3 is TGTGCCAGCAGCCGTACAAATTTCGGGGCTGGCTACAATGAGCAGTTCTTC. Its translation: CASSRTNFGAGYNEQFF. The entire variable domain, with the rest obtained from reference TRBV5-4 and TRBJ2-1, is as follows: ETGVTQSPTHLIKTRGQQVTLRCSSQSGHNTVSWYQQALGQGPQFIFQYYREEENGRGNFPPRFSGLQFPNYSSELNVNALELDDSALYLCASSRTNFGAGYNEQFFGPGTRLTVL.

The CDR3 loop reads CASSLAFNEQFF. The CDR3 region has the DNA TGTGCCAGCAGCTTAGCTTTTAATGAGCAGTTCTTC. The chain is built from TRBV7-9 and TRBJ2-1, with no clear D. The V end was cut by 0 bases, the J end by 7 bases, with 4 bases between. The CDR3 is 12 residues long. Germline-derived CDR1 and CDR2 are SEHNR and FQNEAQ (reference sequence).

The rearrangement links TRBV6-6 to TRBJ2-1, with 9 bases matching TRBD1. The germline V gene encodes CDR1 MNHNY and CDR2 SVGAGI (reference sequence). The CDR3 has 15 residues. After removal of 0 bases from V and 7 bases from J, the junction contained 4 bases not matched to a gene. The CDR3 DNA reads as TGTGCCAGCAGTTACTCCGGGACAGGGAAGAATGAGCAGTTCTTC. This sequence encodes CASSYSGTGKNEQFF.

Many counts were recorded for this clonotype. This rearrangement joins TRBV6-1 to TRBJ2-1, with 12 bases lining up with TRBD1. Germline trimming cut 4 bases from V and 2 bases from J; bases unmatched to any gene: 15. Germline CDR1 MNHNS, CDR2 SASEGT. There are 20 residues in the CDR3. The CDR3 sequence is CASSVDWGQGARVPYNEQFF. CDR3 bases: TGTGCCAGCAGTGTTGATTGGGGACAGGGGGCGAGGGTACCCTACAATGAGCAGTTCTTC.

This clonotype was observed a few times. This chain links TRBV7-9 with TRBJ1-1; TRBD1 matches at 7 bases. This CDR3 has 14 residues. The germline V gene encodes CDR1 SEHNR and CDR2 FQNEAQ (reference sequence). With 5 bases clipped from V and 5 bases from J, the junction kept 8 bases outside the gene matches. As DNA, the CDR3 is TGTGCCAGCAGCCCTGACAGGGTGGAGACTGAAGCTTTCTTT. Protein sequence: CASSPDRVETEAFF.

This clonotype was recorded at least ten times. J is TRBJ1-1 and V is TRBV7-8, with a possible D match to TRBD1 (5 bases). V was cut by 0 bases and J by 1 base, with 12 bases left in between. Germline CDR1 and CDR2: SGHVS and FQNEAQ. The CDR3 loop spans 16 amino acids. The CDR3 DNA is TGTGCCAGCAGCTTAGCACTGGGGGGGGAGAACACTGAAGCTTTCTTT. Protein sequence: CASSLALGGENTEAFF.

This clonotype has just a few counts. V and J are TRBV4-2 and TRBJ2-3; TRBD2 matches at 14 bases. The trim removed 1 base at V and 3 bases at J, leaving 3 bases unmatched. CDR3 length equals 17 residues. The germline CDR1 and CDR2 sequences are LGHNA and YNFKEQ. The CDR3 nucleotides are TGTGCCAGCAGCCAAGGACTAGCGGGGGGGAGGACAGATACGCAGTATTTT. Its translation: CASSQGLAGGRTDTQYF.

The chain joins TRBV7-2 to TRBJ1-5; weak D call: TRBD1 (5 bases). CDR1 is SGHTA, CDR2 FQGNSA, per germline. Deletions cut 3 bases from V and 0 bases from J, with 12 bases between. CDR3 length equals 16 residues. The CDR3 spells CASSFYRTFSNQPQHF. CDR3 nucleotides: TGTGCCAGCAGCTTTTACAGGACTTTTAGCAATCAGCCCCAGCATTTT.

This sequence joins TRBV10-3 and TRBJ1-1; 7 nucleotides match TRBD1. Germline V CDR1 and CDR2: ENHRY, SYGVKD. V was pared by 6 bases and J by 0 bases, with 4 bases of the junction left unmatched. The CDR3 is 14 amino acids. CDR3 DNA: TGTGCCATCAGGAGGGACAGCCTGAACACTGAAGCTTTCTTT. Amino acid sequence: CAIRRDSLNTEAFF.

This clonotype was seen only a few times. The chain combines TRBV5-1 with TRBJ2-5; no clear D gene. This CDR3 has 14 amino acids. Trimming stripped 4 bases from V and 1 base from J, with 11 bases between. The germline V gene has CDR1 SGHRS and CDR2 YFSETQ. The CDR3 DNA is TGCGCCAGCAGCCAACTGAGGACCCAAGAGACCCAGTACTTC. Protein sequence: CASSQLRTQETQYF.

This clonotype was detected ten times or more. V is TRBV6-1 and J is TRBJ2-3; no reliable D call. CDR1 is MNHNS and CDR2 is SASEGT in the germline V gene. V dropped 3 bases and J dropped 6 bases, with 13 bases sitting between them. The CDR3 loop spans 14 amino acids. CDR3 DNA: TGTGCCAGCAGTGATCGGATACCGAGGGATACGCAGTATTTT. Translation gives CASSDRIPRDTQYF.

This clonotype has just one count. The V and J genes are TRBV20-1 and TRBJ2-1, with a possible D match to TRBD2 (6 bases). The V end was cut by 3 bases, the J end by 4 bases, with 13 bases between. Germline CDR1 and CDR2: DFQATT and SNEGSKA (reference sequence). The CDR3 loop spans 14 amino acids. The CDR3 sequence is CSASSRGDYNEQFF. In DNA, the CDR3 is TGCAGTGCTAGTTCTCGCGGGGATTACAATGAGCAGTTCTTC.

The chain employs TRBV20-1 and TRBJ2-5; 12 positions match TRBD2. This CDR3 comprises 15 residues. Germline CDR1 is DFQATT and CDR2 is SNEGSKA (reference sequence). V gave up 5 bases and J gave up 1 base; unmatched junction bases: 5. The chain's CDR3 is CSAFLAGGTQETQYF. The CDR3 nucleotides are TGCAGTGCTTTCCTAGCGGGGGGGACCCAAGAGACCCAGTACTTC.

The CDR3 is CASSQVDPFDQPQHF. DNA of the CDR3: TGCGCCAGCAGCCAAGTTGATCCCTTCGATCAGCCCCAGCATTTT. The chain is built from TRBV4-1 and TRBJ1-5; D uncertain. V was trimmed by 1 base and J by 5 bases, leaving 12 bases between them. This CDR3 comprises 15 residues. Germline V CDR1 and CDR2: MGHRA, YSYEKL.

This clonotype was seen many times. The rearrangement uses TRBV12-3 or TRBV12-4 and TRBJ1-6; 8 bases are a match to TRBD1. J gave up 2 bases and V 1 base, and 7 bases lay outside the gene matches. CDR3 length: 18 residues. The CDR3: CASSLGTGGNPYNSPLHF. CDR3 nucleotide sequence: TGTGCCAGCAGTTTAGGTACAGGGGGAAATCCCTATAATTCACCCCTCCACTTT.